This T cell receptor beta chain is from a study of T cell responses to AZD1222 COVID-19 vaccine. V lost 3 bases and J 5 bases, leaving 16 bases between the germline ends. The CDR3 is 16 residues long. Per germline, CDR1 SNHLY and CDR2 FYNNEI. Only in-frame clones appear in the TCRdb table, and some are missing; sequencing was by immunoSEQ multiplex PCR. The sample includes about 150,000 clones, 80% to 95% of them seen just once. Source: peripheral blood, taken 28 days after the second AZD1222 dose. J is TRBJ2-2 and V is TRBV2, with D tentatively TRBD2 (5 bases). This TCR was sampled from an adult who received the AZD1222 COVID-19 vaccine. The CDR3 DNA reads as TGTGCCAGCAGTGACACTGGAGGTGTAAAGACCGGGGAGCTGTTTTTT. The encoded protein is CASSDTGGVKTGELFF.